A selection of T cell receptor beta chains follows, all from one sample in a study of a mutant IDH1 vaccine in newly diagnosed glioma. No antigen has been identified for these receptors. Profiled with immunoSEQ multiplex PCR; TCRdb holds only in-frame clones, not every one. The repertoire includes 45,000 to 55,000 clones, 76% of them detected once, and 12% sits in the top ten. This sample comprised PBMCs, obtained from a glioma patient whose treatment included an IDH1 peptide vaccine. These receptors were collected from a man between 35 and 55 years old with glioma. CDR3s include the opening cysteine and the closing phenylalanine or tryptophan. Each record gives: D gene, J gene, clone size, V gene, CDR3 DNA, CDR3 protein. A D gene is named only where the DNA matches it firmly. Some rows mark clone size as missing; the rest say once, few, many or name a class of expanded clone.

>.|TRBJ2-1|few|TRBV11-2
TGTGCCAGCAGCTCGCAAGGGGGCTACAATGAGCAGTTCTTC
CASSSQGGYNEQFF
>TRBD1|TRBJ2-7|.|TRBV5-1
TGCGCCAGCAGCTTGGGGCAGGGGGCGCAGTACGAGCAGTACTTC
CASSLGQGAQYEQYF
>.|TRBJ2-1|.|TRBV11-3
TGTGCCAGCAGCTTAAGTCCCCTCACCCGGCATGAGCAGTTCTTC
CASSLSPLTRHEQFF
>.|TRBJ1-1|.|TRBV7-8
TGTGCCAGCAGCTTAGGGAGGAGGAACACTGAAGCTTTCTTT
CASSLGRRNTEAFF
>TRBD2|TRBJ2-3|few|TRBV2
TGTGCCAGCAGTGTTGCGGGAGGGCCCTCAGATACGCAGTATTTT
CASSVAGGPSDTQYF
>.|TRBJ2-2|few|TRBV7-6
TGTGCCAGCAGCAAGACCGTGGGATCGAACACCGGGGAGCTGTTTTTT
CASSKTVGSNTGELFF
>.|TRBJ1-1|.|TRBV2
TGTGCCAGCTCGCTTGGTTTGAACACTGAAGCTTTCTTT
CASSLGLNTEAFF
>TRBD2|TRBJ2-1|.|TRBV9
TGTGCCAGCAGCTCCGGACGGGGGGGGAATGAGCAGTTCTTC
CASSSGRGGNEQFF
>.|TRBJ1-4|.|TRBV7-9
TGTGCCAGCAGCCCGGGGGGGGCACCTAATGAAAAACTGTTTTTT
CASSPGGAPNEKLFF
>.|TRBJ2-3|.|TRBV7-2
TGTGCCAGCAGCTCCAGGATGGGGAGGGGGTACACAGATACGCAGTATTTT
CASSSRMGRGYTDTQYF
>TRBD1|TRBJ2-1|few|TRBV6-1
TGTGCCAGCAGTGGTGGACAGGGATCCTACAATGAGCAGTTCTTC
CASSGGQGSYNEQFF
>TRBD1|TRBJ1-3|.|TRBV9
TGTGCCAGCAGCGCACAGGGGTTGGCTGGAAACACCATATATTTT
CASSAQGLAGNTIYF
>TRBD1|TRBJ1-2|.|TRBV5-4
TGTGCCAGCAGCTTCGGGATAGACAGGGTTCGAAATGGCTACACCTTC
CASSFGIDRVRNGYTF
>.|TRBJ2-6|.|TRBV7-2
TGTGCCAGCAGGACCTGGGACATCCGCTCTGGGGCCAACGTCCTGACTTTC
CASRTWDIRSGANVLTF
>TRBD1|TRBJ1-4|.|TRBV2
TGTGCCAGCCGGGACAGGGGTAGTACTAATGAAAAACTGTTTTTT
CASRDRGSTNEKLFF
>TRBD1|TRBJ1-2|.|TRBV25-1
TGTGCCAGCAGTGGTTTGGACAGGGCAGGATTCGATGGCTACACCTTC
CASSGLDRAGFDGYTF
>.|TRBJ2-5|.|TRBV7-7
TGTGCCAGCAGCTTAGGGAAAGAGACCCAGTACTTC
CASSLGKETQYF
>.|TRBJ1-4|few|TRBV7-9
TGTGCCAGCAGTGTTAAGGTATCTAATGAAAAACTGTTTTTT
CASSVKVSNEKLFF